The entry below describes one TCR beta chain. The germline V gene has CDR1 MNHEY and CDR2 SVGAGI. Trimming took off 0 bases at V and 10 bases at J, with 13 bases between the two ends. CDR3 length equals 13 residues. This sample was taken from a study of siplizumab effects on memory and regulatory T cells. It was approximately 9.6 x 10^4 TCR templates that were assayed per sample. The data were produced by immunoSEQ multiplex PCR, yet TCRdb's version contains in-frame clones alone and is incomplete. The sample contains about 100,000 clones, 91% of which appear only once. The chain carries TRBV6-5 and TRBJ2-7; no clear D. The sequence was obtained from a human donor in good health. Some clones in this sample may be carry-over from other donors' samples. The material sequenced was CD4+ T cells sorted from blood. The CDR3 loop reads CASSYSLAFAQYF. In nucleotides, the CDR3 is TGTGCCAGCAGTTACTCGCTTGCCTTTGCACAGTACTTC.